These 22 T cell receptor beta chains share one sample of origin, sequenced in a study of long-term antiretroviral therapy in people with HIV. Version v3.0 of the immunoSEQ assay ran at survey level. TCRdb's copy holds only in-frame clones and misses some; the assay was immunoSEQ multiplex PCR. The sample lists 28,000 or so clones, around 80% occurring once. The sequencing here drew on unsorted PBMCs, taken 1.5 years before starting antiretroviral therapy. All receptors come from a man between 18 and 29 years old with HIV.

This chain links TRBV2 with TRBJ1-2; 8 bases align to TRBD1. After removal of 6 bases from V and 0 bases from J, the junction contained 12 bases not matched to a gene. The length of the CDR3 is 17 residues. Germline CDR1 SNHLY, CDR2 FYNNEI. The CDR3 here is CASSQGAGGSANYGYTF. CDR3 DNA: TGTGCCAGCAGCCAGGGGGCAGGGGGCAGTGCTAACTATGGCTACACCTTC. Full variable domain (missing parts from reference TRBV2 and TRBJ1-2): EPEVTQTPSHQVTQMGQEVILRCVPISNHLYFYWYRQILGQKVEFLVSFYNNEISEKSEIFDDQFSVERPDGSNFTLKIRSTKLEDSAMYFCASSQGAGGSANYGYTFGSGTRLTVV.

CDR3: CATRGAGDPYEQYF. In DNA form, the CDR3 reads TGTGCCACCCGGGGGGCGGGGGACCCCTACGAGCAGTACTTC. The genes are TRBV10-3 and TRBJ2-7, with D perhaps TRBD2 (7 bases). Between the trimmed V and J ends, which lost 10 bases and 2 bases, there was a span of 18 bases. CDR1 ENHRY and CDR2 SYGVKD come from the germline V gene. The CDR3 runs to 14 residues.

This chain joins TRBV18 and TRBJ2-7, with D maybe TRBD2 (6 bases). V was clipped by 3 bases and J by 4 bases, with 13 bases between them. CDR1 is KGHSH, CDR2 LQKENI, per germline. The CDR3 is 14 amino acids. This chain's CDR3 is CASSPREQQYEQYF. The CDR3, as DNA: TGTGCCAGCTCACCCCGGGAGCAACAGTACGAGCAGTACTTC.

The gene calls are TRBV5-6 and TRBJ1-1; D gene uncertain. The CDR3 totals 13 residues. Trimming took 0 bases from V and 1 from J, leaving 4 bases between them. Germline V gene lookup returns CDR1 SGHDT and CDR2 YYEEEE. The CDR3 region is CASSLGPNTEAFF. As DNA, the CDR3 is TGTGCCAGCAGCTTGGGGCCGAACACTGAAGCTTTCTTT.

The chain has TRBV6-6 and TRBJ1-2; D gene unclear. Deletions cut 5 bases from V and 7 bases from J, with 8 bases between. Germline V gene data show CDR1 as MNHNY and CDR2 as SVGAGI (reference sequence). The CDR3 consists of 11 residues. CDR3 coding DNA: TGTGCCAGCAGTGCATCAGGTGGCTACACCTTC. It specifies CASSASGGYTF.

J is TRBJ1-2 and V is TRBV6-4, with D possibly matching TRBD1 (5 bases). The ends were cut back, 2 bases at V and 4 bases at J, with 11 bases in the middle. CDR1 MRHNA and CDR2 SNTAGT come from the germline V gene. The CDR3 consists of 14 residues. CDR3 protein: CASSDKTGVYGYTF. Written as DNA, the CDR3 is TGTGCCAGCAGTGACAAGACGGGGGTCTATGGCTACACCTTC.

This rearrangement joins TRBV5-1 to TRBJ1-1; no definite D call. Deletions cut 5 bases from V and 6 bases from J, with 8 bases between. Germline-derived CDR1 and CDR2 are SGHRS and YFSETQ. This CDR3 has 11 amino acids. This CDR3 is CASRAGPEAFF. The CDR3 region has the DNA TGCGCCAGCAGAGCAGGACCTGAAGCTTTCTTT.

This chain connects TRBV2 to TRBJ2-5; tentative D call: TRBD2 (5 bases). The V end lost 5 bases, the J end lost 2 bases, and 6 bases lay between the germline ends. CDR3 size: 12 residues. Germline-derived CDR1 and CDR2 are SNHLY and FYNNEI. This CDR3 is CASSRGQETQYF. CDR3 sequence (DNA): TGTGCCAGCAGTCGAGGGCAAGAGACCCAGTACTTC.

CDR3 in amino acids: CSVETGQGANYGYTF. In DNA form, the CDR3 reads TGCAGCGTTGAGACTGGGCAGGGAGCTAACTATGGCTACACCTTC. The chain has TRBV29-1 and TRBJ1-2, with D possibly being TRBD1 (5 bases). The CDR3 spans 15 residues. Germline CDR1 and CDR2: SQVTM and ANQGSEA. V dropped 3 bases and J dropped 0 bases, with 14 bases sitting between them. The complete variable domain, with remaining parts taken from reference TRBV29-1 and TRBJ1-2, reads SAVISQKPSRDICQRGTSLTIQCQVDSQVTMMFWYRQQPGQSLTLIATANQGSEATYESGFVIDKFPISRPNLTFSTLTVSNMSPEDSSIYLCSVETGQGANYGYTFGSGTRLTVV.

This chain joins TRBV7-2 and TRBJ2-3; D possibly matches TRBD1 or TRBD2 (5 bases each). V was clipped by 4 bases and J by 6 bases, with 20 bases between them. Germline V gene lookup returns CDR1 SGHTA and CDR2 FQGNSA. The CDR3 runs to 16 residues. CDR3 in DNA: TGTGCCAGCAGCTCCGGGACGGCCTCCCCCGTTGATACGCAGTATTTT. This codes for CASSSGTASPVDTQYF.

CDR3 region: CSARLAGELFF. For the CDR3, the DNA is TGCAGTGCTCGACTAGCCGGGGAGCTGTTTTTT. This chain uses TRBV20-1 with TRBJ2-2, with D tentatively TRBD2 (6 bases). Trimming shortened V by 5 bases and J by 6 bases, and 7 bases separated the two germline ends. The CDR3 contains 11 residues. Germline V gene data show CDR1 as DFQATT and CDR2 as SNEGSKA (reference sequence).

The V call is TRBV19, the J call TRBJ1-2; no definite D call. The length of the CDR3 is 13 residues. Germline CDR1 is LNHDA and CDR2 is SQIVND (reference sequence). Trimming removed 6 bases at V and 1 base at J, with 9 bases between. CDR3 in amino acids: CASRVDVNYGYTF. In DNA, the CDR3 is TGTGCCAGTAGAGTAGATGTTAACTATGGCTACACCTTC.

V usage is TRBV6-7 and J usage is TRBJ2-1; D is possibly TRBD1 (6 bases). TRBV6-7 is treated as an ORF (open reading frame) with a function not yet certain. The CDR3 has 11 residues. V was pared by 9 bases and J by 6 bases, with 9 bases between. DNA for the CDR3: TGTGCCAGATACAGGGCCAATGAGCAGTTCTTC. Protein: CARYRANEQFF.

The chain joins TRBV5-1 to TRBJ2-1; 7 bases are shared with TRBD1. Losses at the gene ends were 0 bases for V and 2 bases for J; bases not matched to a gene: 8. Germline CDR1 SGHRS, CDR2 YFSETQ. The CDR3 extends over 17 amino acids. The CDR3 sequence is CASSLAGTARPYNEQFF. CDR3 DNA: TGCGCCAGCAGCTTGGCCGGGACAGCGAGACCCTACAATGAGCAGTTCTTC.

The chain couples TRBV5-5 to TRBJ1-4; the D is unclear. Germline CDR1 SGHKS, CDR2 YYEKEE (reference sequence). V lost 3 bases and J 0 bases, leaving 9 bases between the germline ends. This CDR3 comprises 15 residues. The DNA of the CDR3 is TGTGCCAGCAGCTGGGAAGATGCAACTAATGAAAAACTGTTTTTT. It yields the protein CASSWEDATNEKLFF.

This clone was found once. V usage is TRBV9 and J usage is TRBJ2-7; D might be TRBD1 (6 bases). The V end was cut by 3 bases, the J end by 0 bases, with 10 bases between. CDR3 length: 14 residues. Germline CDR1 and CDR2: SGDLS and YYNGEE. CDR3 in DNA: TGTGCCAGCAGCGCAGGGGTCCCCTCCTACGAGCAGTACTTC. Amino acids: CASSAGVPSYEQYF.

The chain employs TRBV5-6 and TRBJ1-1, with 10 bases that match TRBD1. Germline lookup yields CDR1 SGHDT and CDR2 YYEEEE. This CDR3 comprises 18 residues. V gave up 2 bases and J gave up 4 bases; unmatched junction bases: 14. The CDR3 DNA follows: TGTGCCAGCAGCTTCCCGCCGGGACAGGGGAGAAGGGGCACTGAAGCTTTCTTT. It encodes CASSFPPGQGRRGTEAFF.

This clone was detected only once. This sequence joins TRBV11-2 and TRBJ2-5; D is possibly TRBD1 or TRBD2 (5 bases each). Per germline, CDR1 SGHAT and CDR2 FQNNGV. The CDR3 extends over 13 amino acids. V was trimmed by 4 bases and J by 5 bases, leaving 11 bases between them. This chain's CDR3 is CASSSTWGETQYF. CDR3 bases: TGTGCCAGCAGCTCAACCTGGGGGGAGACCCAGTACTTC.

This sequence joins TRBV6-1 and TRBJ2-1; 8 nucleotides align to TRBD2. Germline V gene data show CDR1 as MNHNS and CDR2 as SASEGT. The CDR3 totals 16 residues. V was pared by 3 bases and J by 9 bases, with 13 bases of the junction left unmatched. This CDR3 reads CASSDPGTSMSGEQFF. Here the CDR3 DNA reads TGTGCCAGCAGTGACCCCGGGACTAGTATGTCCGGTGAGCAGTTCTTC.

The chain joins TRBV5-5 to TRBJ1-2, with D maybe TRBD1 (5 bases). With 4 bases removed from V and 1 base from J, the gap between germline ends came to 8 bases. Per germline, CDR1 SGHKS and CDR2 YYEKEE (reference sequence). This CDR3 comprises 13 residues. This CDR3 is CASSPDNNYGYTF. The CDR3 nucleotides are TGTGCCAGCAGCCCGGACAATAACTATGGCTACACCTTC.

The chain couples TRBV6-1 to TRBJ1-2; 10 bases agree with TRBD1. Looked up from germline, CDR1 is MNHNS and CDR2 is SASEGT. Trimming removed 1 base from V and 2 bases from J; junction bases left unmatched: 1. This CDR3 region has 15 residues. CDR3: CASSEGTGGNYGYTF. The CDR3 bases are TGTGCCAGCAGTGAAGGGACAGGGGGAAACTATGGCTACACCTTC.

The chain joins TRBV5-1 to TRBJ2-7, with 8 bases that match TRBD1. J lost 3 bases, V lost 2 bases, and 13 bases had no gene match. The V gene's germline CDR1 is SGHRS and CDR2 YFSETQ. CDR3 size: 17 residues. The CDR3 DNA reads TGCGCCAGCAGCTTACTTCCCTCGACAGGGGTCATCTACGAGCAGTACTTC. Protein: CASSLLPSTGVIYEQYF.